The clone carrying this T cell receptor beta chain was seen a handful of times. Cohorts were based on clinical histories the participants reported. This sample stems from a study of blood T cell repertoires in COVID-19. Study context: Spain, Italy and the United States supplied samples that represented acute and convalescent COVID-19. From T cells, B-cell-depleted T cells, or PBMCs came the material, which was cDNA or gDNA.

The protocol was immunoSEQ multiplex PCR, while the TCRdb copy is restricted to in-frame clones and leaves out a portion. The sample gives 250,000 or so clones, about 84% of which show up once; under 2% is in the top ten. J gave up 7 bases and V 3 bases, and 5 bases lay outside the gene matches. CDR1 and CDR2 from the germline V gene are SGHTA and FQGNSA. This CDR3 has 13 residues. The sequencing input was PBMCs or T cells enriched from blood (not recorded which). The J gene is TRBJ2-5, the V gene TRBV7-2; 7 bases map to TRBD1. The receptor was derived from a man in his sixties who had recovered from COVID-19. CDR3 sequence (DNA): TGTGCCAGCAGCTTCGGACAGGCCTGGACCCAGTACTTC. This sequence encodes CASSFGQAWTQYF.